Following are 18 T cell receptor beta chains from one sample sequenced in a study of blood T cell repertoires in COVID-19. Sequencing was performed with immunoSEQ multiplex PCR; in TCRdb, only in-frame clones are kept and a portion is missing. The data show under 85,000 clones, 65% to 90% seen once. Sequenced input: peripheral blood. The receptor source for this set is an elderly man with acute or convalescent COVID-19.

The CDR3 loop reads CASSGLSRSSYNEQFF. CDR3 coding DNA: TGTGCCAGCAGCGGACTTTCGCGAAGCTCCTACAATGAGCAGTTCTTC. V and J are TRBV11-3 and TRBJ2-1; D might be TRBD2 (5 bases). CDR3 length equals 16 residues. V dropped 5 bases and J dropped 0 bases, with 14 bases sitting between them. Per germline, CDR1 SGHNT and CDR2 YENEEA.

V and J are TRBV12-3 or TRBV12-4 and TRBJ1-1; 8 positions match TRBD1. Losses at the gene ends were 4 bases for V and 10 bases for J; bases not matched to a gene: 8. The CDR3 is 13 amino acids. CDR3 in amino acids: CASSSGTGRGAFF. The CDR3, as DNA: TGTGCCAGCAGTTCCGGGACAGGTAGGGGAGCTTTCTTT.

The genes are TRBV4-1 and TRBJ1-6, with D unresolved. Germline V gene lookup returns CDR1 MGHRA and CDR2 YSYEKL. The CDR3 runs to 15 residues. With 0 bases removed from V and 7 bases from J, the gap between germline ends came to 10 bases. CDR3 loop: CASSQDNIPNSPLHF. The CDR3 DNA reads as TGCGCCAGCAGCCAAGATAACATTCCGAATTCACCCCTCCACTTT.

V gene TRBV6-4 combines with J gene TRBJ2-7, with 7 bases matching TRBD2. V lost 3 bases to trimming and J lost 5 bases; unmatched junction nucleotides: 13. The germline gives CDR1 MRHNA, CDR2 SNTAGT. The CDR3 covers 16 residues. The chain's CDR3 is CASSEGYGGSIDEQYF. The CDR3 DNA follows: TGTGCCAGCAGTGAAGGTTATGGCGGGAGTATCGACGAGCAGTACTTC.

This rearrangement joins TRBV5-4 to TRBJ2-7; 9 nucleotides agree with TRBD1. Unmatched junction bases numbered 6, after V lost 4 bases and J lost 1 base. This CDR3 has 15 residues. In germline, CDR1 is SGHNT, CDR2 YYREEE (reference sequence). For the CDR3, the DNA is TGTGCCAGCAGCACTACAGGGGGCAAGTCCTACGAGCAGTACTTC. Its translation is CASSTTGGKSYEQYF.

The J gene is TRBJ1-5, the V gene TRBV12-5; 9 nucleotides agree with TRBD1. V lost 0 bases to trimming and J lost 6 bases; unmatched junction nucleotides: 9. The CDR3 is 17 amino acids. The V gene's germline CDR1 is LGHNT and CDR2 FRNRAP. CDR3 in amino acids: CASGLVTGQGLGQPQHF. CDR3 DNA sequence: TGTGCTAGTGGTTTGGTAACGGGACAGGGCTTGGGTCAGCCCCAGCATTTT.

The chain links TRBV6-5 to TRBJ1-1; D might be TRBD1 (5 bases). Per germline, CDR1 MNHEY and CDR2 SVGAGI. Trimming took off 4 bases at V and 4 bases at J, with 16 bases between the two ends. There are 15 residues in the CDR3. Written as DNA, the CDR3 is TGTGCCAGCAGTTCCATTTCGGGACTGCCCACTGAAGCTTTCTTT. This encodes CASSSISGLPTEAFF.

The V and J genes are TRBV4-1 and TRBJ2-3, with D hard to call. CDR1 and CDR2 from the germline V gene are MGHRA and YSYEKL. The CDR3 is 15 residues long. V lost 0 bases and J 2 bases, leaving 9 bases between the germline ends. The CDR3: CASSQDRSLTDTQYF. CDR3 nucleotide sequence: TGCGCCAGCAGCCAAGATCGGTCGCTCACAGATACGCAGTATTTT.

The V call is TRBV24-1, the J call TRBJ2-2; 11 positions agree with TRBD2. After removal of 5 bases from V and 6 bases from J, the junction contained 22 bases not matched to a gene. The V gene's germline CDR1 is KGHDR and CDR2 SFDVKD. This CDR3 has 21 amino acids. Here the CDR3 reads CATSAAVQGELAGVISGELFF. The CDR3, as DNA: TGTGCCACCAGTGCCGCGGTGCAGGGAGAACTAGCGGGAGTTATATCCGGGGAGCTGTTTTTT.

The chain links TRBV7-9 to TRBJ1-2; unclear D gene. The germline gives CDR1 SEHNR, CDR2 FQNEAQ (reference sequence). The CDR3 is made up of 11 amino acids. The V gene lost 5 bases and the J gene lost 6 bases, with 7 bases spanning the gap. The CDR3 sequence is CASSPEHGYTF. The CDR3 nucleotides are TGTGCCAGCAGCCCCGAGCATGGCTACACCTTC.

The chain uses TRBV9 and TRBJ2-2; 9 positions match TRBD1. Germline V CDR1 and CDR2: SGDLS, YYNGEE. CDR3 length: 16 residues. Unmatched junction bases numbered 6, after V lost 0 bases and J lost 6 bases. CDR3 sequence: CASSVEGTGIAGELFF. In nucleotides, the CDR3 is TGTGCCAGCAGCGTAGAGGGGACAGGGATCGCCGGGGAGCTGTTTTTT.

The chain is built from TRBV30 and TRBJ2-3; D gene uncertain. V lost 3 bases and J lost 1, with 14 bases in between. CDR1 is GTSNPN and CDR2 is SVGIG in the germline V gene (reference sequence). The CDR3 spans 15 residues. The CDR3 DNA reads as TGTGCCTGGAGATCTCAGTGGCCCGGCACAGATACGCAGTATTTT. Residues: CAWRSQWPGTDTQYF.

CDR3 in amino acids: CASSVREGTGELFF. CDR3 sequence (DNA): TGTGCCAGCAGCGTCAGGGAGGGCACCGGGGAGCTGTTTTTT. This chain joins TRBV11-3 and TRBJ2-2; 7 bases line up with TRBD2. Germline CDR1 reads SGHNT; CDR2 reads YENEEA. This CDR3 spans 14 amino acids. V trimming: 5 bases; J trimming: 4 bases; junction bases outside the gene matches: 4.

The V call is TRBV28, the J call TRBJ1-2; 7 nucleotides align to TRBD1. CDR1 and CDR2 (germline): MDHEN, SYDVKM. J gave up 0 bases and V 2 bases, and 3 bases lay outside the gene matches. The CDR3 is 15 amino acids. CDR3 sequence (DNA): TGTGCCAGCAGTTTAGGCGACAGGGCTAACTATGGCTACACCTTC. Encoded protein: CASSLGDRANYGYTF.

The gene calls are TRBV3-1 (or the pseudogene TRBV3-2) and TRBJ2-1; perhaps TRBD2 as D (5 bases). CDR1 and CDR2 (germline): LGHDT, YNNKEL (reference sequence). The CDR3 runs to 16 residues. Trimming pared 1 base from V and 1 base from J, leaving 11 bases between. Written as DNA, the CDR3 is TGTGCCAGCAGCCAAGGTTCTCCGGGGTCCTACAATGAGCAGTTCTTC. Translation: CASSQGSPGSYNEQFF.

J is TRBJ2-3 and V is TRBV21-1; TRBD2 is the table's D call, not checked against the DNA. TRBV21-1 is marked as a pseudogene. The CDR3 sequence is 14 residues long. CDR3 residues: CASSKRSGPYTQYF. CDR3 in DNA: TGTGCCAGCAGCAAAAGGAGTGGTCCGTATACGCAGTATTTT.

The chain has TRBV9 and TRBJ2-2, with TRBD2 matching over 9 bases. J lost 10 bases, V lost 0 bases, and 7 bases had no gene match. This CDR3 is 15 amino acids long. CDR1 and CDR2 from the germline V gene are SGDLS and YYNGEE. CDR3 in amino acids: CASSVELAGAEELFF. The CDR3 DNA is TGTGCCAGCAGCGTAGAGTTAGCGGGAGCTGAGGAGCTGTTTTTT.

The DNA of the CDR3 is TGTGCCAGCAGGTTCGGGACAGGCGCTTCTAACTATGGCTACACCTTC. This codes for CASRFGTGASNYGYTF. The V and J genes are TRBV3-1 (or the pseudogene TRBV3-2) and TRBJ1-2; TRBD1 aligns across 8 bases. Germline CDR1 reads LGHDT; CDR2 reads YNNKEL (reference sequence). The CDR3 is 16 residues long. J gave up 0 bases and V 6 bases, and 9 bases lay outside the gene matches.